These T cell receptor beta chains were read from a single sample in a study of blood T cell repertoires in COVID-19. Clones were read by immunoSEQ multiplex PCR, and TCRdb kept only the in-frame ones, dropping some. This sample has fewer than 200,000 clones, with 80% to 90% found just once. Sequencing input: peripheral blood. All receptors derive from a man between 45 and 60 years old with active or convalescent COVID-19. CDR3s include the opening cysteine and the closing phenylalanine or tryptophan. A D gene is named only where the DNA matches it firmly. Size tells how often a clone was seen (once, few, many) or the class of an expanded clone, and some rows leave it out.

>TRBJ1-5|-|TRBV19|TRBD1
TGTGCCAGTAGACCCAGACAGGGATTGGATCAGCCCCAGCATTTT
CASRPRQGLDQPQHF
>TRBJ2-3|-|TRBV2|TRBD2
TGTGCCAGCAAGGGACTAGCGGGGGGGACCGGGGATACGCAGTATTTT
CASKGLAGGTGDTQYF
>TRBJ2-1|-|TRBV7-2|-
TGTGCCAGCAGCTTAGGGCCGAACAATGAGCAGTTCTTC
CASSLGPNNEQFF
>TRBJ1-2|once|TRBV7-2|TRBD1
TGTGCCAGCAGCCTAGGCAGGGACAGAAACACTGGCTACACCTTC
CASSLGRDRNTGYTF
>TRBJ1-5|many|TRBV7-6|-
TGTGCCAGCAGCTTAAATCTTAGGGAGAAGGTAGATCAGCCCCAGCATTTT
CASSLNLREKVDQPQHF
>TRBJ1-1|-|TRBV10-3|TRBD1
TGTGCCATCAGCGAAGGGACAGGCACTGAAGCTTTCTTT
CAISEGTGTEAFF
>TRBJ2-6|-|TRBV28|TRBD1
TGTGCCAGCGGGCCCGGGACAGGGCTTTCTGGGGCCAACGTCCTGACTTTC
CASGPGTGLSGANVLTF
>TRBJ1-1|-|TRBV18|TRBD1
TGTGCCAGCTCACGACAGGGGGAGAACACTGAAGCTTTCTTT
CASSRQGENTEAFF
>TRBJ1-2|-|TRBV27|-
TGTGCCAGCAGTTTACGGTCGGGAACAGGGCCAAACTATGGCTACACCTTC
CASSLRSGTGPNYGYTF
>TRBJ2-5|-|TRBV2|-
TGTGCCAGCAGACGTACAGGGTCGGGAGAGACCCAGTACTTC
CASRRTGSGETQYF
>TRBJ2-3|-|TRBV15|-
TGTGCCACCAGCAGTCCTTTTGGGGGGAGAAGCACAGATACGCAGTATTTT
CATSSPFGGRSTDTQYF
>TRBJ2-5|-|TRBV24-1|TRBD1
TGTGCCACCAGTGACCACGGGACAGAAGAGACCCAGTACTTC
CATSDHGTEETQYF
>TRBJ1-2|-|TRBV19|TRBD1
TGTGCCACCTCGACAGGGGGCGATGGCTACACCTTC
CATSTGGDGYTF
>TRBJ2-5|-|TRBV21-1|-
TGTGCCAGCAGCAGCCCGGGAGCGGGGACCCAGTACTTC
CASSSPGAGTQYF
>TRBJ1-1|few|TRBV4-1|-
TGCGCCAGCAGCCAATTGATAGGGGTGAACACTGAAGCTTTCTTT
CASSQLIGVNTEAFF
>TRBJ1-3|-|TRBV2|-
TGTGCCAGCAGTGAAGAATCAGGGCCTGGAAACACCATATATTTT
CASSEESGPGNTIYF
>TRBJ2-7|-|TRBV28|-
TGTGCCAGCGGGCTGCAGGGCCACGAGCAGTACTTC
CASGLQGHEQYF
>TRBJ2-1|-|TRBV15|TRBD1
TGTGCCACCAGCAGGGGGGGACAGGGGGCCCATGAGCAGTTCTTC
CATSRGGQGAHEQFF
>TRBJ1-6|few|TRBV6-6|-
TGTGCCAGCAGTTACTCGGTACAGGGTGGTTCACCCCTCCACTTT
CASSYSVQGGSPLHF
>TRBJ2-5|-|TRBV5-1|TRBD2
TGCGCCAGCAGCTTGGGGCTAGCGGGAGTTGGAGGGGGAGAGACCCAGTACTTC
CASSLGLAGVGGGETQYF
>TRBJ1-5|once|TRBV30|-
TGTGCCTGGAGTGCTGATTGGGGCAGGCCCCAGCATTTT
CAWSADWGRPQHF
>TRBJ1-5|-|TRBV7-2|-
TGTGCCAGCAGCTTAGCGCAGGGCGGAAATCAGCCCCAGCATTTT
CASSLAQGGNQPQHF
>TRBJ1-6|-|TRBV4-1|-
TGCGCCAGCAGCCAATGGGGGAGGGCTAATTCACCCCTCCACTTT
CASSQWGRANSPLHF
>TRBJ1-5|-|TRBV2|-
TGTGCCAGCAAAGTCGGAGGGACCAACAATCAGCCCCAGCATTTT
CASKVGGTNNQPQHF
>TRBJ2-5|-|TRBV18|TRBD2
TGTGCCAGCTCACCGTCGATCCGGGGGGGCCCGGAGACCCAGTACTTC
CASSPSIRGGPETQYF
>TRBJ2-2|-|TRBV2|-
TGTGCCAGCAGTGGGCGGTTAAACACCGGGGAGCTGTTTTTT
CASSGRLNTGELFF
>TRBJ2-7|once|TRBV6-1|TRBD1
TGTGCCAGCAGTGAAGCGCCCGGGACAGCATACGAGCAGTACTTC
CASSEAPGTAYEQYF
>TRBJ1-5|-|TRBV3-1/TRBV3-2|TRBD1
TGTGCCAGCAGCCAAAGGGGGCCAGGGGGCAATCAGCCCCAGCATTTT
CASSQRGPGGNQPQHF
>TRBJ1-3|-|TRBV9|TRBD1
TGTGCCAGCAGCGTGACAGGGGAGAAAACTGGAAACACCATATATTTT
CASSVTGEKTGNTIYF
>TRBJ1-5|few|TRBV6-5|-
TGTGCCAGCAGGAAATCGGGGGGCGGGAATCAGCCCCAGCATTTT
CASRKSGGGNQPQHF
>TRBJ1-2|-|TRBV5-1|-
TGCGCCAGCAGCTTGATAAATAAGTTAGTCTATGGCTACACCTTC
CASSLINKLVYGYTF
>TRBJ2-1|few|TRBV15|TRBD1
TGTGCCACCAGCAGAGGTGATCAGGGGGCTAATGAGCAGTTCTTC
CATSRGDQGANEQFF
>TRBJ2-5|-|TRBV12-3/TRBV12-4|TRBD2
TGTGCCAGCAGCCCGGCGGGGGGAGAGACCCAGTACTTC
CASSPAGGETQYF
>TRBJ2-3|once|TRBV7-6|TRBD2
TGTGCCAGCGGGCCCCGGCGGGGGGCGGCAGATACGCAGTATTTT
CASGPRRGAADTQYF
>TRBJ2-5|-|TRBV24-1|-
TGTGCCACCAGTGACCCTGGTGGGGGGTCAGAGACCCAGTACTTC
CATSDPGGGSETQYF
>TRBJ1-1|-|TRBV30|-
TGTGCCTGGAGCCGGGGTTGGGCTGAAGCTTTCTTT
CAWSRGWAEAFF
>TRBJ1-2|-|TRBV3-1/TRBV3-2|-
TGTGCCAGCAGCCAGGGGGGAATCTATGGCTACACCTTC
CASSQGGIYGYTF
>TRBJ2-3|-|TRBV7-9|-
TGTGCCAGCAGCCAAACAGGGACAGATACGCAGTATTTT
CASSQTGTDTQYF
>TRBJ1-3|-|TRBV7-6|-
TGTGCCAGCAGCTTAGGGGGCTTTGGAAACACCATATATTTT
CASSLGGFGNTIYF
>TRBJ2-7|few|TRBV28|TRBD1
TGTGCCAGCATCCGACAGGGGGCCTCTAACTACGAGCAGTACTTC
CASIRQGASNYEQYF
>TRBJ2-7|-|TRBV4-1|-
TGCGCCAGCAGCCAAGGAACAGGCGGTGGTAGGTACGAGCAGTACTTC
CASSQGTGGGRYEQYF
>TRBJ1-4|-|TRBV2|TRBD1
TGTGCCAGCAGGATTGGGACAGGGGGCAAAACTAATGAAAAACTGTTTTTT
CASRIGTGGKTNEKLFF